This TCR beta chain was sequenced in a study of T-cell reconstitution after alpha-beta-depleted transplantation in children. Library preparation (for TCRbeta) was performed with unique molecular identifiers. TCRdb processed the PCR reads anew with MiXCR; each CDR3 protein has one entry. In the table there are around 580,000 distinct CDR3 sequences, more than 20% of which are singletons. Findings and limits, study-wide: Approximately two months post-transplant, alpha-beta T cells reportedly originated from several hundred expanded graft clones.

With respect to this clonotype: Antigen unknown.

The sample consisted of PBMCs, mostly from graft donor cells, taken 360 days after TCRalphabeta/CD19-depleted stem cell transplant. The receptor was isolated from a boy under two years old who had a stem cell transplant for acute myeloid leukemia, so the T cells may come from the graft donor.

CDR3 in amino acids: CSARGRGGREQFF. CDR3 DNA sequence: TGCAGTGCTAGAGGCCGTGGGGGGCGAGAGCAGTTCTTC. The chain links TRBV20-1 to TRBJ2-1; D may match TRBD1 or TRBD2 (6 bases each). Germline CDR1 and CDR2: DFQATT and SNEGSKA (reference sequence). V was clipped by 1 base and J by 10 bases, with 14 bases between them. The CDR3 length is 13 residues.